This paragraph covers one T cell receptor (beta chain) sequence. These data originate in a study of neoadjuvant anti-PD-1 for oral cavity cancer. Here immunoSEQ multiplex PCR was the method, and the copy in TCRdb shows in-frame clones only, minus some. Here the sample spans around 9,100 clones, around 60% being singletons. Stated time point: after neoadjuvant nivolumab, at surgical resection. The CDR3 consists of 14 residues. V trimming: 7 bases; J trimming: 7 bases; junction bases outside the gene matches: 9. Looked up from germline, CDR1 is MNHEY and CDR2 is SVGAGI. The TCR originated in a person aged 35 to 85 with oral cavity squamous cell carcinoma. V is TRBV6-5 and J is TRBJ1-2; 10 bases line up with TRBD1. This specimen was PBMCs, taken after nivolumab (anti-PD-1) treatment. The CDR3: CASIRQGATSGYTF. CDR3 DNA: TGTGCCAGCATACGACAGGGGGCGACTAGTGGCTACACCTTC.